This passage covers 22 T cell receptor beta chains from one sample sequenced in a study of T-cell reconstitution after alpha-beta-depleted transplantation in children. A library of TCRbeta sequences, prepared with unique molecular identifiers, was generated. TCRdb itself ran the PCR reads through MiXCR, one entry per CDR3 protein. The repertoire holds some 600,000 distinct CDR3 sequences, roughly 13% seen once, with about 2.2% in the top ten. The sequenced sample was PBMCs, mostly from graft donor cells, obtained 360 days after TCRalphabeta/CD19-depleted stem cell transplant. The receptors here all came from a male patient aged 10 to 17 who had a stem cell transplant for acute myeloid leukemia, so the T cells may come from the graft donor.

This clonotype was found a few times. The chain recombines TRBV5-1 with TRBJ2-7; no reliable D call. V was shortened by 3 bases and J by 7 bases, with 17 bases between the two germline ends. Germline V gene data show CDR1 as SGHRS and CDR2 as YFSETQ. This CDR3 has 14 residues. The CDR3 is CASSSRSSVREQYF. The CDR3, as DNA: TGCGCCAGCAGCTCCCGGTCGTCGGTTCGGGAGCAGTACTTC.

In this sample, this clonotype turned up a few times. This CDR3 reads CSARSGGGGRDESEQFF. In nucleotides, the CDR3 is TGCAGTGCTAGGTCGGGTGGCGGCGGGAGGGACGAGAGTGAGCAGTTCTTC. V usage is TRBV20-1 and J usage is TRBJ2-1, with 9 bases matching TRBD2. The V and J ends lost 3 bases and 9 bases, in that order; junction bases with no gene match: 18. Looked up from germline, CDR1 is DFQATT and CDR2 is SNEGSKA (reference sequence). The CDR3 totals 17 residues.

CDR3 sequence (DNA): TGTGCCAGCTCACCGGGGTCGAGGGTTGAGACCCAGTACTTC. Protein: CASSPGSRVETQYF. V gene TRBV18 combines with J gene TRBJ2-5; a weak D match, TRBD2 (5 bases). Per the germline V gene, CDR1 is KGHSH and CDR2 is LQKENI. The CDR3 runs 14 residues. The V gene lost 3 bases and the J gene lost 5 bases, with 13 bases spanning the gap.

There are a few counts of this clonotype. The CDR3 protein is CASSLVGDRGVNEQFF. In nucleotides, the CDR3 is TGTGCCAGCAGCTTAGTGGGGGACAGGGGTGTCAATGAGCAGTTCTTC. The rearrangement links TRBV11-2 to TRBJ2-1, with TRBD1 matching over 10 bases. V shed 1 base, J shed 6 bases, and the junction held 6 bases outside the gene matches. Germline assignment: CDR1 SGHAT and CDR2 FQNNGV. The CDR3 length is 16 residues.

This chain joins TRBV3-1 and TRBJ2-7, with 8 bases lining up with TRBD1. Per germline, CDR1 LGHDT and CDR2 YNNKEL (reference sequence). The CDR3 is made up of 16 amino acids. After removal of 5 bases from V and 4 bases from J, the junction contained 13 bases not matched to a gene. DNA for the CDR3: TGTGCCAGCAGCTTACTGCCCGGACAGGGTAGATACGAGCAGTACTTC. It yields the protein CASSLLPGQGRYEQYF.

The sample holds a few counts of this clonotype. V usage is TRBV29-1 and J usage is TRBJ1-1, with D maybe TRBD1 (5 bases). The length of the CDR3 is 10 residues. Germline-derived CDR1 and CDR2 are SQVTM and ANQGSEA. V was shortened by 6 bases and J by 7 bases, with 9 bases between the two germline ends. The CDR3 DNA reads TGCAGCGTACTGGGGGGTGAAGCTTTCTTT. Amino acid sequence: CSVLGGEAFF.

This clonotype was detected a few times. V is TRBV6-2 or TRBV6-3 and J is TRBJ2-1, with TRBD1 identical over 9 bases. CDR3 length: 14 amino acids. Germline lookup yields CDR1 MNHEY and CDR2 SVGEGT. With V trimmed by 7 bases and J by 6 bases, 7 bases remained unmatched. Here the CDR3 DNA reads TGTGCCAGCACCCGGACAGGGGAACGCAATGAGCAGTTCTTC. As protein: CASTRTGERNEQFF.

Here the CDR3 reads CASSLGLAGREQFF. DNA for the CDR3: TGCGCCAGCAGCTTGGGACTAGCGGGACGGGAGCAGTTCTTC. V usage is TRBV5-1 and J usage is TRBJ2-1; TRBD2 matches at 11 bases. CDR3 length: 14 amino acids. Germline V gene sequence: CDR1 SGHRS, CDR2 YFSETQ. The ends lost 0 bases at V and 10 bases at J; junction bases unmatched: 3.

The chain uses TRBV6-1 and TRBJ2-2, with 7 bases matching TRBD2. CDR1 and CDR2 (germline): MNHNS, SASEGT. The J segment lost 5 bases and the V segment lost 7 bases, leaving 7 bases of the junction unmatched. CDR3 length: 14 residues. The CDR3, as DNA: TGTGCCAGCACCCCCGGGGGGTATACCGGGGAGCTGTTTTTT. This gives the protein CASTPGGYTGELFF.

V and J are TRBV10-3 and TRBJ1-6; 9 nucleotides match TRBD1. From germline, CDR1 is ENHRY and CDR2 SYGVKD. The CDR3 totals 14 residues. The J segment lost 7 bases and the V segment lost 6 bases, leaving 4 bases of the junction unmatched. The CDR3 DNA follows: TGTGCCATCAGGCGGGACAGGGAGAATTCACCCCTCCACTTT. Its protein is CAIRRDRENSPLHF.

The chain is built from TRBV7-2 and TRBJ1-5; 10 positions agree with TRBD1. V trimming: 1 base; J trimming: 11 bases; junction bases outside the gene matches: 8. The germline V gene encodes CDR1 SGHTA and CDR2 FQGNSA. The CDR3 totals 15 residues. The CDR3 protein is CASSLVGTGDTSQHF. CDR3 bases: TGTGCCAGCAGCTTAGTCGGGACAGGGGATACTTCCCAGCATTTT.

The DNA of the CDR3 is TGCGCCAGCAGCTTGGCACTAACCAATGAGCAGTTCTTC. Translated, it gives CASSLALTNEQFF. The chain has TRBV5-1 and TRBJ2-1; no clear D gene. The V end lost 0 bases, the J end lost 6 bases, and 7 bases lay between the germline ends. Germline-derived CDR1 and CDR2 are SGHRS and YFSETQ. CDR3 length: 13 amino acids.

The rearrangement links TRBV20-1 to TRBJ1-6; the match to TRBD1 covers 11 bases. Germline CDR1 DFQATT, CDR2 SNEGSKA (reference sequence). Trimming cost V 1 base and J 7 bases; bases outside gene matches: 18. The CDR3 is 20 amino acids. CDR3 amino acids: CSARVHGRTGGDRPNSPLHF. Written as DNA, the CDR3 is TGCAGTGCTAGAGTCCACGGAAGGACAGGGGGCGACCGCCCGAATTCACCCCTCCACTTT.

The chain joins TRBV9 to TRBJ2-1; 10 bases match TRBD1. Per germline, CDR1 SGDLS and CDR2 YYNGEE. The V and J ends lost 2 bases and 2 bases, in that order; junction bases with no gene match: 16. There are 20 residues in the CDR3. The CDR3 loop reads CASSVPGTGDSPGAYNEQFF. CDR3 coding DNA: TGTGCCAGCAGCGTCCCGGGGACAGGGGATTCCCCCGGGGCCTACAATGAGCAGTTCTTC. The variable domain in full, completed from reference TRBV9 and TRBJ2-1, reads DSGVTQTPKHLITATGQRVTLRCSPRSGDLSVYWYQQSLDQGLQFLIQYYNGEERAKGNILERFSAQQFPDLHSELNLSSLELGDSALYFCASSVPGTGDSPGAYNEQFFGPGTRLTVL.

This clonotype has only a few counts. J is TRBJ1-5 and V is TRBV6-2 or TRBV6-3; D remains ambiguous. This CDR3 is 15 amino acids long. V lost 0 bases to trimming and J lost 7 bases, with 13 bases between them. The V gene's germline CDR1 is MNHEY and CDR2 SVGEGT. The CDR3 spells CASSYSSISEQPQHF. In nucleotides, the CDR3 is TGTGCCAGCAGTTACTCGAGTATCTCAGAGCAGCCCCAGCATTTT.

This clonotype appeared a few times. The rearrangement links TRBV9 to TRBJ2-1; D is undetermined. Germline values: CDR1 SGDLS, CDR2 YYNGEE. Trimming left V 0 bases short and J 4 bases short, with 5 bases between. The CDR3 spans 13 residues. The CDR3 DNA reads TGTGCCAGCAGCGTAGGGCAGTACAATGAGCAGTTCTTC. Its protein product is CASSVGQYNEQFF.

This clonotype has a handful of counts. This chain links TRBV18 with TRBJ2-4; D gene uncertain. V was trimmed by 5 bases and J by 0 bases, leaving 11 bases between them. The germline V gene encodes CDR1 KGHSH and CDR2 LQKENI. There are 15 residues in the CDR3. The CDR3 DNA sequence: TGTGCCAGCTCAGAGTGGGATCTAGCCAAAAACATTCAGTACTTC. Translating gives CASSEWDLAKNIQYF. Together with reference TRBV18 and TRBJ2-4, the CDR3 gives the full variable domain: NAGVMQNPRHLVRRRGQEARLRCSPMKGHSHVYWYRQLPEEGLKFMVYLQKENIIDESGMPKERFSAEFPKEGPSILRIQQVVRGDSAAYFCASSEWDLAKNIQYFGAGTRLSVL.

This chain links TRBV20-1 with TRBJ2-3; weak D call: TRBD1 (5 bases). Germline CDR1 DFQATT, CDR2 SNEGSKA (reference sequence). This CDR3 is built from 14 residues. The CDR3 reads CSPWVAPGIDTQYF. For the CDR3, the DNA is TGCAGCCCTTGGGTAGCCCCAGGGATAGATACGCAGTATTTT.

This clonotype was counted ten times or more. The chain has TRBV15 and TRBJ2-5; no firm D call. Germline CDR1 is LNHNV and CDR2 is YYDKDF (reference sequence). The CDR3 is 17 amino acids. The V and J ends lost 7 bases and 0 bases respectively, with 21 bases between them. For the CDR3, the DNA is TGTGCCACCACCCCCGAACTTACCATCTCGTACCAAGAGACCCAGTACTTC. Encoded protein: CATTPELTISYQETQYF.

With regard to this clonotype: The junction and the germline gene differ at one end; a read error may be behind it. The V and J genes are TRBV7-7 and TRBJ2-1; D might be TRBD1 (5 bases). The CDR3 sequence is 16 residues long. The germline CDR1 and CDR2 sequences are SSHAT and FNYEAQ (reference sequence). As DNA, the CDR3 is TGTGCTAGCAGCTCCGACCGAAGGGGCTCCTACAATGAGCAGTTCTTC. This codes for CASSSDRRGSYNEQFF.

This clonotype was found a few times. The genes are TRBV7-8 and TRBJ2-3, with 8 bases aligning to TRBD2. V gave up 3 bases and J gave up 7 bases; unmatched junction bases: 12. CDR1 is SGHVS, CDR2 FQNEAQ, per germline. The CDR3 loop spans 16 amino acids. Here the CDR3 DNA reads TGTGCCAGCAGCTTCCCGGGACTAGTTGTAGGTTATACGCAGTATTTT. Its protein product is CASSFPGLVVGYTQYF.

Many counts were recorded for this clonotype. The chain carries TRBV29-1 and TRBJ2-1; D gene ambiguous. In germline, CDR1 is SQVTM, CDR2 ANQGSEA. CDR3 length: 13 amino acids. The ends were cut back, 4 bases at V and 2 bases at J, with 9 bases in the middle. CDR3 residues: CSVVRLAYNEQFF. In DNA form, the CDR3 reads TGCAGCGTTGTCCGGCTAGCCTACAATGAGCAGTTCTTC.